This T cell receptor (beta chain) was profiled in a study of T cells in Graves' hyperthyroidism and ophthalmopathy (dated by TCRdb to the late 2010s). Notes on the research overall: Peripheral blood samples were taken at the time of initial diagnosis, prior to any treatment. TCR V-J signatures able to tell the groups apart were searched for in a discovery cohort of approximately 95 patients, of whom fewer than 45 had Graves' ophthalmopathy and 57 had stable Graves' hyperthyroidism. Prospective prediction of ophthalmopathy was tested in an independent validation cohort of 18 to 20 hyperthyroidism patients and roughly 16 patients who later progressed to ophthalmopathy. The 85 to 100 discovery patients were randomly split 7:3 into training and test sets. In about six Graves' hyperthyroidism patients, the study also compared T-cell repertoires from thyroid tissue with T-cell repertoires from blood. After blood sampling, hyperthyroidism patients were treated with methimazole at a starting dose of 30 mg daily, and ophthalmopathy patients were treated with high-dose intravenous methylprednisolone. According to the paper, TCR Vbeta CDR3 sequencing was carried out on 135 peripheral blood samples, which came from over 40 ophthalmopathy, around 75 hyperthyroidism and some 17 progressor patients. The full study reports these points: Most expanded thyroid clonotypes (frequency above 0.001) were also detected in blood, a finding suggesting that blood repertoires may reflect thyroid immune responses. A 13 V-J signature model separated ophthalmopathy from stable hyperthyroidism, with roughly 88% sensitivity and 81.08% specificity in cross-validation and 80%/75% in testing. In validation, the model predicted progression to ophthalmopathy with 55% to 71% sensitivity and about 73% specificity, a median of about 6 months before onset. Sample size was not statistically predetermined, and investigators were not blinded to group allocation.

This clonotype showed up just a few times. Its antigen is currently not known. The record has no base qualities; no much larger clone is one base away. TCR beta CDR3 regions were amplified from RNA transcripts. A first-round RT-PCR of the TCR CDR3 used the HTBI primer set with the Qiagen OneStep RT-PCR kit. The libraries were constructed in a second round of multiplex PCR and then size-selected and purified. The libraries were sequenced on an Illumina HiSeq2000 using paired-end 100 bp reads. As for how the authors treated the data: SOAPnuke was used to process the raw data, removing reads that contained adapters or uncalled bases, had a mean Phred below 15, or lacked an exact match to the constant primer or identifier. High-quality paired reads were merged using COPE v1.2.5, and each unique nucleotide sequence was defined as a clonotype. MiTCR v1.1 was used to align the clonotypes against IMGT TRBV, TRBD and TRBJ reference segments. The analysis included only V-J combinations with a frequency above 0.0001, which together covered over 98% of the repertoires. A TCS score was defined as the ratio between F50 (clonal expansion) and ExV (chaos), using BLOSUM62-based TCRdist between CDR3 peptides within each V-J. Welch's t-statistics and random forest reduced around 510 V-J features to roughly 13, which were used in a naive Bayes classifier (R e1071). In-frame beta chains were kept once TCRdb had trimmed the public reads at Q25 with fastp and called clones with MiXCR. Each CDR3 protein gets just one entry, which takes the most common genes and DNA from the rows behind it. The V and J calls here are based on TCRdb, not the publication. This sample holds hundreds of thousands of distinct CDR3 sequences; around 25% were observed only once. Jointly, the top ten make up 73% of the sample.

The CDR3 has 16 amino acids, counting the end cysteine and phenylalanine. Only the CDR3 DNA stays, 48 bases, in frame from base 1. CDR1 and CDR2 (MDHEN, SYDVKM) derive from the germline V gene. V and J lose 6 bases and 5 bases, and a span of 17 bases separates them. A patient counted as having stable Graves' hyperthyroidism if no progression to ophthalmopathy occurred over 18 months of follow-up. Hyperthyroidism patients were newly diagnosed, with disease duration under 2 months, and aged 18 to 65 years. Exclusion was applied to patients with uncontrolled infections, other autoimmune diseases, pregnancy or lactation. Diagnoses were established on the basis of clinical symptoms, serum thyroxine and TRAb, thyroid ultrasound, and orbital computed tomography. PBMCs were isolated from about 10 ml of fresh peripheral blood by Ficoll-Paque density gradient centrifugation. Trizol reagent was used to extract total RNA, and RNA quality was then checked on an Agilent 2100 Bioanalyzer.

Specimen: blood. The sequence joins TRBV28 to TRBJ2-6; no D segment can be confidently identified. The receptor was isolated from a middle-aged man with Graves' hyperthyroidism. In nucleotides, the sequence is TGTGCCAGCAGCTTGGTAGGGCAAGCTCGGGCCAACGTCCTGACTTTC. Translated, this is CASSLVGQARANVLTF.